Shown below are 24 T cell receptor beta chains from a single sample sequenced in a study of beta chain features in type 1 diabetes. No antigens are known for them. Study-wide points: TCRB CDR3s were moderately but significantly shorter in Type 1 diabetes patients in all four CD4+ subsets.

cDNA synthesis used the whole RNA isolate, giving expressed TCRB sequences. Assay used: immunoSEQ multiplex PCR; TCRdb lists only in-frame clones, some missing. The repertoire holds approximately 260,000 clones, approximately 24% seen once, with 0.012% in the top ten. Sequenced: naive CD4+ T cells from blood. All receptors derive from a woman in her twenties or thirties with type 1 diabetes.

The sample holds a few counts of this clone. This chain connects TRBV29-1 to TRBJ2-7, with 7 nucleotides matching TRBD2. The V and J ends lost 4 bases and 4 bases, in that order; junction bases with no gene match: 13. Germline CDR1 SQVTM, CDR2 ANQGSEA. The CDR3 totals 15 residues. DNA for the CDR3: TGCAGCGTTGGATTTGCGGGAGCATCGAGATACGAGCAGTACTTC. Amino acids: CSVGFAGASRYEQYF.

This clone was observed a few times. V is TRBV29-1 and J is TRBJ1-2; TRBD1 is a possible D gene (6 bases). The CDR3 is 13 amino acids. The ends were cut back, 4 bases at V and 8 bases at J, with 17 bases in the middle. Germline V gene data show CDR1 as SQVTM and CDR2 as ANQGSEA. As DNA, the CDR3 is TGCAGCGTTGGTTCGGGCAGGGGATACGGCTACACCTTC. It codes for CSVGSGRGYGYTF.

This clone was recorded a few times. The chain is built from TRBV4-1 and TRBJ2-1; 10 positions match TRBD2. The CDR3 loop spans 18 amino acids. Germline V gene lookup returns CDR1 MGHRA and CDR2 YSYEKL. V gave up 3 bases and J gave up 3 bases; unmatched junction bases: 11. CDR3 region: CASSQGNPGLALYNEQFF. CDR3 nucleotide sequence: TGCGCCAGCAGCCAGGGTAACCCGGGACTAGCGCTCTACAATGAGCAGTTCTTC.

The rearrangement joins TRBV5-1 to TRBJ1-5; D is perhaps TRBD1 (6 bases). This CDR3 is 14 amino acids long. Per the germline V gene, CDR1 is SGHRS and CDR2 is YFSETQ. Trimming cost V 0 bases and J 5 bases, with 9 bases left between them. This chain's CDR3 is CASSLVAGDQPQHF. In DNA form, the CDR3 reads TGCGCCAGCAGCTTGGTGGCAGGGGATCAGCCCCAGCATTTT.

This clone was seen a few times. This chain uses TRBV9 with TRBJ2-6; D not certain. Germline V CDR1 and CDR2: SGDLS, YYNGEE. The CDR3 extends over 15 amino acids. Trimming removed 1 base at V and 0 bases at J, with 5 bases between. DNA for the CDR3: TGTGCCAGCAGCGTATTAGTCTCTGGGGCCAACGTCCTGACTTTC. It specifies CASSVLVSGANVLTF.

The CDR3 DNA is TGTGCCAGTAAGGGACAGGTCCTATCCGAGCAGTACTTC. Protein product: CASKGQVLSEQYF. This rearrangement joins TRBV19 to TRBJ2-7, with 8 nucleotides matching TRBD1. Germline CDR1 and CDR2: LNHDA and SQIVND (reference sequence). Unmatched junction bases numbered 8, after V lost 7 bases and J lost 6 bases. CDR3 length: 13 amino acids. Combining the CDR3 with reference TRBV19 and TRBJ2-7 gives the whole variable domain DGGITQSPKYLFRKEGQNVTLSCEQNLNHDAMYWYRQDPGQGLRLIYYSQIVNDFQKGDIAEGYSVSREKKESFPLTVTSAQKNPTAFYLCASKGQVLSEQYFGPGTRLTVT.

This sequence joins TRBV7-9 and TRBJ2-1; 12 nucleotides align to TRBD2. Germline assignment: CDR1 SEHNR and CDR2 FQNEAQ (reference sequence). CDR3 length: 17 residues. Unmatched junction bases numbered 11, after V lost 5 bases and J lost 6 bases. The CDR3 protein is CASSPSETSGRANEQFF. In DNA, the CDR3 is TGTGCCAGCAGCCCAAGCGAGACTAGCGGGAGAGCCAATGAGCAGTTCTTC. The full variable domain, its missing parts supplied by reference TRBV7-9 and TRBJ2-1, is DTGVSQNPRHKITKRGQNVTFRCDPISEHNRLYWYRQTLGQGPEFLTYFQNEAQLEKSRLLSDRFSAERPKGSFSTLEIQRTEQGDSAMYLCASSPSETSGRANEQFFGPGTRLTVL.

The rearrangement joins TRBV7-2 to TRBJ2-3; the D is unclear. The CDR3 is made up of 14 amino acids. Looked up from germline, CDR1 is SGHTA and CDR2 is FQGNSA. V was trimmed by 3 bases and J by 2 bases, leaving 9 bases between them. In DNA form, the CDR3 reads TGTGCCAGCAGCTTGATACTAAACACAGATACGCAGTATTTT. Encoded protein: CASSLILNTDTQYF. The variable domain in full, completed from reference TRBV7-2 and TRBJ2-3, reads GAGVSQSPSNKVTEKGKDVELRCDPISGHTALYWYRQSLGQGLEFLIYFQGNSAPDKSGLPSDRFSAERTGGSVSTLTIQRTQQEDSAVYLCASSLILNTDTQYFGPGTRLTVL.

This clone was observed a handful of times. The gene calls are TRBV30 and TRBJ2-1; D possibly corresponds to TRBD2 (7 bases). V shed 4 bases and J shed 3 bases, with 22 bases lying between them. Looked up from germline, CDR1 is GTSNPN and CDR2 is SVGIG (reference sequence). The CDR3 extends over 17 amino acids. This CDR3 is CAWTEGAGTTHYNEQFF. As DNA, the CDR3 is TGTGCCTGGACCGAGGGAGCGGGGACAACCCACTACAATGAGCAGTTCTTC.

This clone occurred a few times. The chain carries TRBV5-1 and TRBJ2-7, with D possibly matching TRBD2 (6 bases). Germline assignment: CDR1 SGHRS and CDR2 YFSETQ. V lost 6 bases and J lost 2, with 15 bases in between. CDR3 length: 14 residues. DNA of the CDR3: TGCGCCAGCACCCCCGGGGGTCCCCCCTACGAGCAGTACTTC. It codes for CASTPGGPPYEQYF.

To note about this clone: Other DNA variants within this sample encode the same CDR3. J is TRBJ2-1 and V is TRBV5-1, with D tentatively TRBD2 (6 bases). The V and J ends lost 0 bases and 4 bases respectively, with 11 bases between them. This CDR3 is 15 amino acids long. CDR1 is SGHRS, CDR2 YFSETQ, per germline. The CDR3, as DNA: TGCGCCAGCAGCTTGGATAGCGGAAGATACAATGAGCAGTTCTTC. It specifies CASSLDSGRYNEQFF.

The CDR3 loop reads CASSPSGGEQYF. CDR3 sequence (DNA): TGTGCCAGCTCACCGTCGGGGGGCGAGCAGTACTTC. The chain combines TRBV18 with TRBJ2-7, with 7 nucleotides matching TRBD2. Unmatched junction bases numbered 2, after V lost 3 bases and J lost 6 bases. Germline CDR1 and CDR2: KGHSH and LQKENI. The CDR3 has 12 residues.

This clone was detected only a few times. This rearrangement joins TRBV19 to TRBJ2-1; D call uncertain. The CDR3 consists of 15 residues. The ends were cut back, 4 bases at V and 6 bases at J, with 16 bases in the middle. The germline CDR1 and CDR2 sequences are LNHDA and SQIVND (reference sequence). CDR3 sequence: CASSRRRPSGNEQFF. In DNA, the CDR3 is TGTGCCAGTAGTAGACGGAGACCGTCGGGCAATGAGCAGTTCTTC.

The rearrangement links TRBV5-1 to TRBJ2-1; weak D call: TRBD2 (6 bases). Germline values: CDR1 SGHRS, CDR2 YFSETQ. Deletions cut 4 bases from V and 7 bases from J, with 12 bases between. The CDR3 runs to 13 residues. The CDR3 region has the DNA TGCGCCAGCAGCGGAGGACTAACTAATGAGCAGTTCTTC. Translating it yields CASSGGLTNEQFF. Full variable domain (missing parts from reference TRBV5-1 and TRBJ2-1): KAGVTQTPRYLIKTRGQQVTLSCSPISGHRSVSWYQQTPGQGLQFLFEYFSETQRNKGNFPGRFSGRQFSNSRSEMNVSTLELGDSALYLCASSGGLTNEQFFGPGTRLTVL.

J is TRBJ2-1 and V is TRBV29-1; D call uncertain. This CDR3 contains 10 residues. V shed 4 bases and J shed 6 bases, with 4 bases lying between them. Germline CDR1 and CDR2: SQVTM and ANQGSEA. The CDR3 protein is CSVGSNEQFF. In DNA form, the CDR3 reads TGCAGCGTTGGTAGCAATGAGCAGTTCTTC.

A few counts support this clone. This chain links TRBV27 with TRBJ2-5, with 12 nucleotides matching TRBD2. The CDR3 totals 16 residues. With 6 bases clipped from V and 4 bases from J, the junction kept 9 bases outside the gene matches. Per the germline V gene, CDR1 is MNHEY and CDR2 is SMNVEV (reference sequence). As DNA, the CDR3 is TGTGCCAGCAGCCCAGGAAGGGGACTAGCGGGAGAGACCCAGTACTTC. As protein: CASSPGRGLAGETQYF.

J is TRBJ2-1 and V is TRBV4-2; 7 nucleotides align to TRBD2. The V and J ends lost 3 bases and 8 bases, in that order; junction bases with no gene match: 1. The CDR3 is 12 residues long. Looked up from germline, CDR1 is LGHNA and CDR2 is YNFKEQ. CDR3 sequence (DNA): TGTGCCAGCAGCCAGGCGGGAGATGAGCAGTTCTTC. Protein product: CASSQAGDEQFF.

This chain joins TRBV9 and TRBJ2-1, with 10 bases fitting TRBD2. The CDR3 has 16 residues. Germline assignment: CDR1 SGDLS and CDR2 YYNGEE. V shed 4 bases, J shed 4 bases, and the junction held 8 bases outside the gene matches. The CDR3 reads CASSPQLAGAYNEQFF. In DNA, the CDR3 is TGTGCCAGCAGCCCTCAGCTAGCGGGAGCTTACAATGAGCAGTTCTTC.

V is TRBV5-4 and J is TRBJ2-3; D is unclear. This CDR3 is 15 amino acids long. Trimming cost V 4 bases and J 0 bases, with 12 bases left between them. The germline CDR1 and CDR2 sequences are SGHNT and YYREEE (reference sequence). The CDR3, as DNA: TGTGCCAGCAGCCCACCCTCGCGCAGCACAGATACGCAGTATTTT. It translates to CASSPPSRSTDTQYF.

This clone has a handful of counts. CDR3 sequence: CASSWDNSYGYTF. In DNA form, the CDR3 reads TGCGCCAGCAGCTGGGACAACTCCTATGGCTACACCTTC. This chain links TRBV5-1 with TRBJ1-2, with D perhaps matching TRBD1 (6 bases). The V gene's germline CDR1 is SGHRS and CDR2 YFSETQ. The CDR3 is made up of 13 amino acids. The V and J ends lost 3 bases and 4 bases respectively, with 10 bases between them.

The V gene is TRBV5-4, the J gene TRBJ2-3; 10 bases match TRBD2. The germline V gene has CDR1 SGHNT and CDR2 YYREEE (reference sequence). The CDR3 spans 19 residues. Losses at the gene ends were 0 bases for V and 4 bases for J; bases not matched to a gene: 14. CDR3 loop: CASSLVTFPAGGPPDTQYF. The CDR3 region has the DNA TGTGCCAGCAGCTTGGTTACCTTCCCAGCGGGAGGGCCGCCAGATACGCAGTATTTT.

This clone was counted a few times. The chain couples TRBV30 to TRBJ2-7, with 9 bases aligning to TRBD2. After removal of 4 bases from V and 6 bases from J, the junction contained 7 bases not matched to a gene. This CDR3 is 13 amino acids long. The germline V gene has CDR1 GTSNPN and CDR2 SVGIG (reference sequence). CDR3 loop: CAWTLGLASEQYF. In nucleotides, the CDR3 is TGTGCCTGGACTCTGGGACTAGCCTCCGAGCAGTACTTC.

Of note for this clone: At the DNA level, this CDR3 is encoded by other sequences in the same sample as well. The V call is TRBV19, the J call TRBJ2-7; TRBD1 aligns across 8 bases. This CDR3 contains 14 residues. With V trimmed by 6 bases and J by 2 bases, 6 bases remained unmatched. Germline-derived CDR1 and CDR2 are LNHDA and SQIVND (reference sequence). The CDR3, as DNA: TGTGCCAGTAGCCCCGGGACAGGCACCTACGAGCAGTACTTC. Protein product: CASSPGTGTYEQYF.

The chain joins TRBV25-1 to TRBJ1-1, with D possibly matching TRBD1 (5 bases). CDR1 and CDR2 from the germline V gene are MGHDK and SYGVNS. Trimming took 10 bases from V and 6 from J, leaving 18 bases between them. The CDR3 contains 13 residues. As DNA, the CDR3 is TGTGCCACCCAATCAGGGATGATCGCTGAAGCTTTCTTT. Translation gives CATQSGMIAEAFF.